These 13 T cell receptor beta chains share one sample of origin, sequenced in a study of shared clonotypes between healthy human individuals (dated by TCRdb to about 2020). CD8 naive samples were CD45RO-negative cells positively selected for CCR7, giving a CD45RA+CCR7+ population that excluded TemRA cells. Library preparation employed the immunoSEQ multiplex PCR assay. The immuneACCESS repertoire file appears here via TCRdb, limited to in-frame rearrangements. These files lack a portion of the clones; in checked studies, under half of the deficit traces to unresolved V genes, and the cause of the others is not known. Recorded for this sample are around 2,100,000 clones; over 85% of them occurred a single time. The ten biggest clones cover 0.9% to 1.5% of the sample. The specimen sequenced was naive CD8+ T cells sorted from blood. What this sample's cell subset or site label stands for: CD45RA+CCR7+. These receptors were collected from a man aged 18 to 30 in good health.

V gene TRBV4-2 combines with J gene TRBJ2-1; D might be TRBD1 (5 bases). The germline V and J ends were trimmed by 1 base and 3 bases, with 10 bases remaining between them. Germline V gene lookup returns CDR1 LGHNA and CDR2 YNFKEQ. The CDR3 loop spans 15 amino acids. CDR3 loop: CASSQAPGIYNEQFF. The CDR3 region has the DNA TGTGCCAGCAGCCAAGCGCCAGGGATCTACAATGAGCAGTTCTTC.

This clone has just one count. The V and J genes are TRBV9 and TRBJ1-3; D gene unclear. Germline V gives CDR1 SGDLS, CDR2 YYNGEE. Trimming removed 4 bases at V and 3 bases at J, with 8 bases between. CDR3 size: 13 residues. The CDR3 nucleotides read TGTGCCAGCAGCCCGACTATTGGAAACACCATATATTTT. Encoded protein: CASSPTIGNTIYF.

The V and J genes are TRBV19 and TRBJ2-7; D may correspond to TRBD1 or TRBD2 (5 bases each). This CDR3 comprises 16 residues. V lost 11 bases and J lost 7, with 30 bases in between. CDR1 is LNHDA and CDR2 is SQIVND in the germline V gene (reference sequence). The CDR3 loop reads CALLSLNTGPRGEQYF. In DNA form, the CDR3 reads TGTGCCTTGCTATCCCTCAATACGGGACCTCGCGGTGAGCAGTACTTC.

Notes on this clone: This sample includes further DNA sequences coding for the same CDR3. This chain joins TRBV11-2 and TRBJ2-7; 10 bases line up with TRBD2. Germline trimming cut 0 bases from V and 2 bases from J; bases unmatched to any gene: 1. Looked up from germline, CDR1 is SGHAT and CDR2 is FQNNGV. The CDR3 length is 15 residues. The CDR3 region has the DNA TGTGCCAGCAGCTTAGATCTAGCGGGGGCCTACGAGCAGTACTTC. Protein sequence: CASSLDLAGAYEQYF. The full variable domain, with the rest looked up from reference TRBV11-2 and TRBJ2-7, is EAGVAQSPRYKIIEKRQSVAFWCNPISGHATLYWYQQILGQGPKLLIQFQNNGVVDDSQLPKDRFSAERLKGVDSTLKIQPAKLEDSAVYLCASSLDLAGAYEQYFGPGTRLTVT.

The chain joins TRBV4-1 to TRBJ2-5, with 7 bases lining up with TRBD2. The CDR3 consists of 14 residues. V trimming: 3 bases; J trimming: 2 bases; junction bases outside the gene matches: 3. Germline-derived CDR1 and CDR2 are MGHRA and YSYEKL. CDR3 region: CASSHLADQETQYF. The CDR3 nucleotides read TGCGCCAGCAGCCACCTAGCGGATCAAGAGACCCAGTACTTC.

The J gene is TRBJ2-3, the V gene TRBV5-6, with unresolved D. From germline, CDR1 is SGHDT and CDR2 YYEEEE. Trimming left V 2 bases short and J 7 bases short, with 8 bases between. This CDR3 contains 12 residues. Written as DNA, the CDR3 is TGTGCCAGCAGCTTAGGAGTAAATACGCAGTATTTT. Translating gives CASSLGVNTQYF.

The chain recombines TRBV27 with TRBJ2-3; D remains unclear. The CDR3 has 15 amino acids. CDR1 and CDR2 from the germline V gene are MNHEY and SMNVEV (reference sequence). V was shortened by 7 bases and J by 2 bases, with 16 bases between the two germline ends. The CDR3 sequence is CASTFTAWDTDTQYF. As DNA, the CDR3 is TGTGCCAGCACCTTCACAGCATGGGACACAGATACGCAGTATTTT.

The rearrangement uses TRBV27 and TRBJ2-7; 10 bases align to TRBD1. Germline V lookup: CDR1 MNHEY, CDR2 SMNVEV (reference sequence). The CDR3 contains 14 residues. Trimming at V came to 3 bases and at J to 5 bases, leaving 4 bases not matched to a gene. CDR3 protein: CASSFRTGGDEQYF. The CDR3 DNA sequence: TGTGCCAGCAGTTTCAGGACAGGGGGGGACGAGCAGTACTTC.

The V call is TRBV19, the J call TRBJ1-5; tentative D call: TRBD1 (5 bases). The CDR3 consists of 14 residues. Trimming shortened V by 4 bases and J by 1 base, and 8 bases separated the two germline ends. The germline gives CDR1 LNHDA, CDR2 SQIVND (reference sequence). The CDR3 coding sequence is TGTGCCAGTAGTACCAGGGTGAGCAATCAGCCCCAGCATTTT. It yields the protein CASSTRVSNQPQHF.

The chain links TRBV10-3 to TRBJ2-3, with 7 bases lining up with TRBD1. CDR1 is ENHRY and CDR2 is SYGVKD in the germline V gene. The CDR3 loop spans 15 amino acids. With V trimmed by 6 bases and J by 6 bases, 12 bases remained unmatched. This chain's CDR3 is CAISPGQTLSDTQYF. The CDR3 region has the DNA TGTGCCATCAGCCCGGGACAGACACTTAGCGATACGCAGTATTTT.

The chain has TRBV27 and TRBJ2-7, with 11 bases lining up with TRBD1. The CDR3 has 14 amino acids. V dropped 9 bases and J dropped 6; count of bases not matched to a gene: 10. Looked up from germline, CDR1 is MNHEY and CDR2 is SMNVEV (reference sequence). The chain's CDR3 is CASRLGTGGGEQYF. CDR3 nucleotides: TGTGCCAGTCGTCTCGGGACAGGGGGAGGCGAGCAGTACTTC.

This clone occurred once. This sequence joins TRBV9 and TRBJ2-1; TRBD2 matches at 7 bases. This CDR3 region has 18 residues. CDR1 SGDLS and CDR2 YYNGEE come from the germline V gene. Trimming took 0 bases from V and 0 from J; bases not matched to a gene: 9. The CDR3 DNA follows: TGTGCCAGCAGCGTAGAATCGCGGGGGAGTTTCTCCTACAATGAGCAGTTCTTC. Amino acid sequence: CASSVESRGSFSYNEQFF.

The chain employs TRBV4-3 and TRBJ2-7; 7 bases are shared with TRBD2. CDR1 is LGHNA and CDR2 is YSLEER in the germline V gene. J lost 4 bases, V lost 0 bases, and 9 bases had no gene match. The CDR3 contains 16 residues. DNA of the CDR3: TGCGCCAGCAGCCAAGATCACGGAGCGGGAAAATACGAGCAGTACTTC. Residues: CASSQDHGAGKYEQYF.